These 6 T cell receptor beta chains were sequenced from one sample in a study of cytomegalovirus exposure and HLA in healthy donors. The PCR employed 60 Vbeta primers together with 13 Jbeta primers. The repertoire was sequenced with immunoSEQ multiplex PCR; TCRdb's copy has only in-frame clones and lacks some. The sample contains just over 95,000 clones, approximately 80% of which appear only once. Sequencing used PBMCs. The receptors come from a middle-aged woman in good health and CMV-seropositive.

This chain links TRBV10-3 with TRBJ1-1, with D tentatively TRBD1 (5 bases). The germline V gene encodes CDR1 ENHRY and CDR2 SYGVKD. The CDR3 is made up of 11 amino acids. Trimming pared 6 bases from V and 11 bases from J, leaving 13 bases between. The CDR3 protein is CAIRETERAFF. Here the CDR3 DNA reads TGTGCCATCAGAGAGACAGAAAGGGCTTTCTTT.

This chain connects TRBV6-5 to TRBJ2-7, with 7 bases fitting TRBD2. With V trimmed by 0 bases and J by 4 bases, 9 bases remained unmatched. The germline V gene encodes CDR1 MNHEY and CDR2 SVGAGI. The CDR3 is 16 residues long. The CDR3 nucleotides read TGTGCCAGCAGTTACTCGCTAGCGGAGGGCTTATACGAGCAGTACTTC. Encoded protein: CASSYSLAEGLYEQYF.

The chain employs TRBV5-4 and TRBJ2-1, with TRBD2 as a possible D gene (6 bases). Looked up from germline, CDR1 is SGHNT and CDR2 is YYREEE (reference sequence). This CDR3 contains 15 residues. V was shortened by 1 base and J by 1 base, with 9 bases between the two germline ends. CDR3 protein: CASSLPAGSYNEQFF. CDR3 DNA sequence: TGTGCCAGCAGCTTGCCCGCGGGGTCCTACAATGAGCAGTTCTTC.

Turning to this clone: The same CDR3 arises from other DNA sequences in this sample as well. V usage is TRBV29-1 and J usage is TRBJ1-6; 9 positions match TRBD1. This CDR3 comprises 13 residues. The germline V gene has CDR1 SQVTM and CDR2 ANQGSEA. Losses at the gene ends were 7 bases for V and 5 bases for J; bases not matched to a gene: 3. The CDR3 protein is CSARDRDNSPLHF. The CDR3 bases are TGCAGCGCTAGGGACAGGGATAATTCACCCCTCCACTTT.

The V and J genes are TRBV11-2 and TRBJ2-7, with a weak D call TRBD1 (6 bases). This CDR3 comprises 13 residues. Germline CDR1 and CDR2: SGHAT and FQNNGV. The V end was cut by 8 bases, the J end by 3 bases, with 14 bases between. CDR3 DNA: TGTGCCAGCGGCACAGGGAAGCTCTACGAGCAGTACTTC. Translation gives CASGTGKLYEQYF.

The chain employs TRBV29-1 and TRBJ1-2; perhaps TRBD1 as D (5 bases). CDR3 length: 12 amino acids. V lost 2 bases and J lost 3, with 7 bases in between. Germline V CDR1 and CDR2: SQVTM, ANQGSEA. For the CDR3, the DNA is TGCAGCGTTGAACAGGGCGACTATGGCTACACCTTC. This codes for CSVEQGDYGYTF.